The 30 T cell receptor beta chains in this list originate from one sample, sequenced in a study of cytomegalovirus exposure and HLA in healthy donors. 13 Jbeta primers and 60 Vbeta primers were used for the PCR. The repertoire was sequenced with immunoSEQ multiplex PCR; TCRdb's copy has only in-frame clones and lacks some. The repertoire has tens of thousands of clones, around three quarters of them found once; the top ten carry around 7%. Sequencing was carried out using PBMCs. These receptors originate from a woman between 40 and 55 years old in good health and CMV-seronegative.

This rearrangement joins TRBV7-8 to TRBJ1-2; TRBD1 aligns across 10 bases. V dropped 4 bases and J dropped 4; count of bases not matched to a gene: 18. The CDR3 contains 19 residues. Per germline, CDR1 SGHVS and CDR2 FQNEAQ. The CDR3 sequence: CASSSPPGRGTGDLYGYTF. As DNA, the CDR3 is TGTGCCAGCAGCTCACCCCCGGGCAGAGGGACAGGGGACCTCTATGGCTACACCTTC.

The chain links TRBV2 to TRBJ1-5, with 9 bases matching TRBD1. CDR1 is SNHLY, CDR2 FYNNEI, per germline. The junction had 4 bases not matched to a gene; V was cut back by 3 bases and J by 1 base. This CDR3 spans 16 amino acids. CDR3 region: CASSDGTGWSNQPQHF. The CDR3 DNA follows: TGTGCCAGCAGTGACGGGACAGGGTGGAGCAATCAGCCCCAGCATTTT.

The chain joins TRBV5-1 to TRBJ1-1; 7 bases are a match to TRBD1. This CDR3 has 15 residues. J lost 3 bases, V lost 4 bases, and 9 bases had no gene match. In germline, CDR1 is SGHRS, CDR2 YFSETQ. CDR3 sequence (DNA): TGCGCCAGCAGCACCTCCGACAGGGTCGACACTGAAGCTTTCTTT. It encodes CASSTSDRVDTEAFF.

V and J are TRBV5-1 and TRBJ1-1; 7 nucleotides match TRBD1. J lost 6 bases, V lost 2 bases, and 4 bases had no gene match. Germline values: CDR1 SGHRS, CDR2 YFSETQ. The CDR3 consists of 13 residues. The CDR3 reads CASSLGGAAEAFF. In DNA form, the CDR3 reads TGCGCCAGCAGCTTAGGGGGCGCGGCTGAAGCTTTCTTT. The full variable domain, in which reference TRBV5-1 and TRBJ1-1 provide the parts outside the CDR3, is KAGVTQTPRYLIKTRGQQVTLSCSPISGHRSVSWYQQTPGQGLQFLFEYFSETQRNKGNFPGRFSGRQFSNSRSEMNVSTLELGDSALYLCASSLGGAAEAFFGQGTRLTVV.

This chain uses TRBV15 with TRBJ1-1, with 7 bases fitting TRBD1. Germline trimming cut 0 bases from V and 1 base from J; bases unmatched to any gene: 8. This CDR3 is built from 17 residues. Germline V gene sequence: CDR1 LNHNV, CDR2 YYDKDF (reference sequence). The chain's CDR3 is CATSRDRAGGKNTEAFF. The CDR3 DNA reads TGTGCCACCAGCAGAGATAGGGCAGGGGGGAAGAACACTGAAGCTTTCTTT.

The sample holds one count of this clone. The chain recombines TRBV5-1 with TRBJ1-1, with D maybe TRBD1 (6 bases). CDR3 length: 14 amino acids. CDR1 and CDR2 from the germline V gene are SGHRS and YFSETQ. V was trimmed by 4 bases and J by 0 bases, leaving 10 bases between them. The CDR3 DNA follows: TGCGCCAGCAGCCGCGACAGGATGAACACTGAAGCTTTCTTT. This translates into CASSRDRMNTEAFF.

The chain couples TRBV6-6 to TRBJ1-3; unclear D gene. Trimming stripped 2 bases from V and 1 base from J, with 6 bases between. Germline CDR1 MNHNY, CDR2 SVGAGI (reference sequence). This CDR3 contains 14 residues. The CDR3 protein is CASSYTGSGNTIYF. DNA for the CDR3: TGTGCCAGCAGTTACACCGGGTCTGGAAACACCATATATTTT.

The J gene is TRBJ2-7, the V gene TRBV6-1; 7 positions match TRBD1. The ends lost 6 bases at V and 1 base at J; junction bases unmatched: 9. The germline V gene encodes CDR1 MNHNS and CDR2 SASEGT. The CDR3 has 15 residues. CDR3 nucleotide sequence: TGTGCCAGCAGGAGAACTCGGGACAGTTCCTACGAGCAGTACTTC. Translated, it gives CASRRTRDSSYEQYF.

This clone was observed a few times. The V call is TRBV6-5, the J call TRBJ2-1; tentatively, D is TRBD1 (5 bases). Per the germline V gene, CDR1 is MNHEY and CDR2 is SVGAGI. CDR3 length: 12 amino acids. V lost 6 bases and J lost 4, with 7 bases in between. The CDR3 region has the DNA TGTGCCAGCAGGTCAGGGTACAATGAGCAGTTCTTC. As protein: CASRSGYNEQFF.

This clone was counted a single time. The chain recombines TRBV2 with TRBJ1-2; TRBD1 agrees at 7 bases. V shed 6 bases and J 8 bases; nucleotides not matched to a gene: 12. The CDR3 length is 14 residues. Germline lookup yields CDR1 SNHLY and CDR2 FYNNEI. This CDR3 reads CASSGRQGPWGYTF. The CDR3 nucleotides read TGTGCCAGCAGCGGAAGACAGGGACCTTGGGGCTACACCTTC.

The chain is built from TRBV27 and TRBJ2-1; D not resolved. Germline V gives CDR1 MNHEY, CDR2 SMNVEV (reference sequence). The CDR3 length is 11 residues. Between the trimmed V and J ends, which lost 10 bases and 4 bases, there was a span of 8 bases. CDR3 sequence (DNA): TGTGCCACCAAAATTTACAATGAGCAGTTCTTC. Amino acids: CATKIYNEQFF.

The chain recombines TRBV11-1 with TRBJ2-3; D possibly corresponds to TRBD2 (6 bases). Germline assignment: CDR1 SGHAT and CDR2 FQDESV (reference sequence). The germline V and J ends were trimmed by 11 bases and 5 bases, with 14 bases remaining between them. There are 12 residues in the CDR3. CDR3 amino acids: CASGQGGDTQYF. CDR3 nucleotides: TGTGCCTCGGGGCAGGGAGGAGATACGCAGTATTTT.

This chain connects TRBV19 to TRBJ2-3; the D gene is possibly TRBD2 (5 bases). Trimming pared 0 bases from V and 5 bases from J, leaving 9 bases between. The V gene's germline CDR1 is LNHDA and CDR2 SQIVND (reference sequence). The CDR3 contains 14 residues. The CDR3 sequence is CASSIDSGIDTQYF. CDR3 coding DNA: TGTGCCAGTAGTATAGATTCCGGGATAGATACGCAGTATTTT.

V gene TRBV30 combines with J gene TRBJ1-6; no firm D call. CDR1 and CDR2 from the germline V gene are GTSNPN and SVGIG (reference sequence). This CDR3 contains 12 residues. V lost 5 bases and J 14 bases, leaving 16 bases between the germline ends. CDR3 sequence reads: CAWAEGFATLHF. In DNA, the CDR3 is TGTGCCTGGGCGGAGGGTTTTGCCACCCTCCACTTT. Filled out from reference TRBV30 and TRBJ1-6, the complete variable domain reads SQTIHQWPATLVQPVGSPLSLECTVEGTSNPNLYWYRQAAGRGLQLLFYSVGIGQISSEVPQNLSASRPQDRQFILSSKKLLLSDSGFYLCAWAEGFATLHFGNGTRLTVT.

V gene TRBV7-9 combines with J gene TRBJ2-7; D is possibly TRBD1 (6 bases). Germline lookup yields CDR1 SEHNR and CDR2 FQNEAQ (reference sequence). There are 14 residues in the CDR3. Trimming removed 5 bases from V and 2 bases from J, with 13 bases in between. The CDR3 DNA follows: TGTGCCAGCAGCACAGGGCACCACACCTACGAGCAGTACTTC. This translates into CASSTGHHTYEQYF.

The chain is built from TRBV6-5 and TRBJ2-3; D is possibly TRBD2 (5 bases). V was trimmed by 6 bases and J by 8 bases, leaving 15 bases between them. The CDR3 is made up of 13 amino acids. CDR1 and CDR2 from the germline V gene are MNHEY and SVGAGI. CDR3 bases: TGTGCCAGCAGCTCGCCGCTAGCTTTTACGCAGTATTTT. This encodes CASSSPLAFTQYF.

This clone was seen only a few times. The gene calls are TRBV5-1 and TRBJ1-1; D is perhaps TRBD1 (5 bases). Germline CDR1 is SGHRS and CDR2 is YFSETQ. The CDR3 sequence is 12 residues long. V was pared by 2 bases and J by 11 bases, with 13 bases between. CDR3 in amino acids: CASSFDSPGAFF. For the CDR3, the DNA is TGCGCCAGCAGCTTCGACAGTCCCGGGGCTTTCTTT.

The CDR3 bases are TGTGCCATCAGTGGGGGGCAGGGAGAGACCCAGTACTTC. It codes for CAISGGQGETQYF. The chain uses TRBV10-3 and TRBJ2-5; TRBD1 might be the D (6 bases). Per germline, CDR1 ENHRY and CDR2 SYGVKD. CDR3 length: 13 amino acids. V lost 4 bases and J lost 4, with 10 bases in between.

The chain couples TRBV28 to TRBJ2-5, with 10 positions matching TRBD2. Germline CDR1 is MDHEN and CDR2 is SYDVKM. The V gene end was trimmed by 3 bases and the J gene end by 4 bases; junction bases not matched to a gene: 5. This CDR3 is built from 15 residues. The CDR3 nucleotides are TGTGCCAGCAGTTTCCAGCGGGGGGGGCGAGAGACCCAGTACTTC. This gives the protein CASSFQRGGRETQYF.

The chain links TRBV11-2 to TRBJ1-6; D may be TRBD1 (6 bases). CDR3 size: 11 residues. Germline V gene data show CDR1 as SGHAT and CDR2 as FQNNGV. The V end was cut by 5 bases, the J end by 14 bases, with 10 bases between. CDR3 amino acids: CASSGRGTLHF. In DNA, the CDR3 is TGTGCCAGCAGCGGTAGGGGGACCCTCCACTTT.

The chain has TRBV30 and TRBJ1-5; a possible D gene is TRBD1 (5 bases). V was pared by 5 bases and J by 4 bases, with 12 bases between. The CDR3 is 13 residues long. CDR1 and CDR2 (germline): GTSNPN, SVGIG (reference sequence). CDR3 bases: TGTGCCTGGTGCGGGGGGACGAATCAGCCCCAGCATTTT. Amino acids: CAWCGGTNQPQHF.

This clone occurred once. The rearrangement joins TRBV7-9 to TRBJ2-7; 9 nucleotides line up with TRBD1. V shed 5 bases and J 5 bases; nucleotides not matched to a gene: 4. The V gene's germline CDR1 is SEHNR and CDR2 FQNEAQ (reference sequence). The CDR3 is made up of 13 amino acids. The CDR3 is CASSAGTGNEQYF. DNA of the CDR3: TGTGCCAGCAGCGCCGGGACAGGGAACGAGCAGTACTTC. Using reference TRBV7-9 and TRBJ2-7 for the parts outside the CDR3, the full variable domain is DTGVSQNPRHKITKRGQNVTFRCDPISEHNRLYWYRQTLGQGPEFLTYFQNEAQLEKSRLLSDRFSAERPKGSFSTLEIQRTEQGDSAMYLCASSAGTGNEQYFGPGTRLTVT.

This clone was found a few times. This chain uses TRBV7-9 with TRBJ2-3, with TRBD2 as a possible D gene (6 bases). V lost 6 bases to trimming and J lost 4 bases, with 11 bases between them. This CDR3 is 13 amino acids long. Germline values: CDR1 SEHNR, CDR2 FQNEAQ (reference sequence). CDR3 loop: CASRRGDADTQYF. CDR3 DNA: TGTGCCAGCAGGCGCGGGGACGCAGATACGCAGTATTTT.

The gene calls are TRBV25-1 and TRBJ1-1; TRBD1 matches at 10 bases. This CDR3 spans 16 amino acids. Germline-derived CDR1 and CDR2 are MGHDK and SYGVNS. J lost 4 bases, V lost 4 bases, and 9 bases had no gene match. In DNA, the CDR3 is TGTGCCAGCAGTGCCCCGGGACAGGGGACCACCACTGAAGCTTTCTTT. Residues: CASSAPGQGTTTEAFF.

The chain is built from TRBV27 and TRBJ1-3; TRBD1 might be the D (5 bases). V was pared by 10 bases and J by 4 bases, with 20 bases between. Germline V gene sequence: CDR1 MNHEY, CDR2 SMNVEV (reference sequence). The CDR3 has 15 amino acids. The DNA for the CDR3 is TGTGCCATACAAAAGGGGCAGTTGACGGGAAACACCATATATTTT. Protein sequence: CAIQKGQLTGNTIYF.

V and J are TRBV29-1 and TRBJ2-4; a weak D match, TRBD2 (5 bases). Germline V gives CDR1 SQVTM, CDR2 ANQGSEA. Trimming pared 6 bases from V and 8 bases from J, leaving 11 bases between. This CDR3 region has 11 residues. CDR3 sequence reads: CSVVAWDIQYF. CDR3 coding DNA: TGCAGCGTCGTAGCGTGGGACATTCAGTACTTC. Supplemented by reference TRBV29-1 and TRBJ2-4, the full variable domain reads SAVISQKPSRDICQRGTSLTIQCQVDSQVTMMFWYRQQPGQSLTLIATANQGSEATYESGFVIDKFPISRPNLTFSTLTVSNMSPEDSSIYLCSVVAWDIQYFGAGTRLSVL.

The chain joins TRBV7-6 to TRBJ1-6; maybe TRBD1 (5 bases). Germline V gives CDR1 SGHVS, CDR2 FNYEAQ. Trimming left V 5 bases short and J 9 bases short, with 17 bases between. The length of the CDR3 is 15 residues. This CDR3 reads CASSQAGTFGSPLHF. CDR3 sequence (DNA): TGTGCCAGCAGCCAAGCCGGGACTTTCGGTTCACCCCTCCACTTT. Full variable domain (remainder filled in from reference TRBV7-6 and TRBJ1-6): GAGVSQSPRYKVTKRGQDVALRCDPISGHVSLYWYRQALGQGPEFLTYFNYEAQQDKSGLPNDRFSAERPEGSISTLTIQRTEQRDSAMYRCASSQAGTFGSPLHFGNGTRLTVT.

The chain employs TRBV14 and TRBJ1-2, with 8 bases matching TRBD1. The CDR3 loop spans 14 amino acids. Germline V gives CDR1 SGHDN, CDR2 FVKESK. The trim removed 1 base at V and 4 bases at J, leaving 2 bases unmatched. CDR3 nucleotides: TGTGCCAGCAGCCAAGTCGGACAGGGCTATGGCTACACCTTC. Encoded protein: CASSQVGQGYGYTF. Based on the CDR3 plus reference TRBV14 and TRBJ1-2, the full variable domain is EAGVTQFPSHSVIEKGQTVTLRCDPISGHDNLYWYRRVMGKEIKFLLHFVKESKQDESGMPNNRFLAERTGGTYSTLKVQPAELEDSGVYFCASSQVGQGYGYTFGSGTRLTVV.

This chain connects TRBV9 to TRBJ2-2, with a weak D call TRBD1 (5 bases). Germline lookup yields CDR1 SGDLS and CDR2 YYNGEE. V lost 0 bases to trimming and J lost 2 bases, with 8 bases between them. This CDR3 is built from 15 residues. In DNA form, the CDR3 reads TGTGCCAGCAGCGTAGTCCAGGGAAACACCGGGGAGCTGTTTTTT. Protein sequence: CASSVVQGNTGELFF.

The chain combines TRBV19 with TRBJ2-7; 8 bases map to TRBD1. The CDR3 runs 17 residues. V gave up 0 bases and J gave up 0 bases; unmatched junction bases: 7. In germline, CDR1 is LNHDA, CDR2 SQIVND (reference sequence). The CDR3 coding sequence is TGTGCCAGTAGTATAGACCCACCGGGACAGGACTCCTACGAGCAGTACTTC. Its translation is CASSIDPPGQDSYEQYF. Drawing the rest from reference TRBV19 and TRBJ2-7, the complete variable domain is DGGITQSPKYLFRKEGQNVTLSCEQNLNHDAMYWYRQDPGQGLRLIYYSQIVNDFQKGDIAEGYSVSREKKESFPLTVTSAQKNPTAFYLCASSIDPPGQDSYEQYFGPGTRLTVT.